This TCR beta chain originates from a study of cytomegalovirus exposure and HLA in healthy donors. Primers included in the PCR were 60 Vbeta and 13 Jbeta primers. Per the original data handling: Approximately 86 million unique TCR beta chains, roughly 11 million shared, were counted in a later analysis. Only in-frame clones appear in the TCRdb table, and some are missing; sequencing was by immunoSEQ multiplex PCR. The V and J calls and clone size come from that table; D and trimming were worked out from the DNA. The sample records around 130,000 clones, 70% to 90% being singletons. The germline gives CDR1 SGHRS, CDR2 YFSETQ. This CDR3 region has 15 residues. Study-level points and caveats: In a later analysis, donors in an Asian-associated ancestry cluster reportedly had fewer N-insertions in productive TCRs than the cohort mean.

Comments on this clone: Its target is not known.

This chain connects TRBV5-1 to TRBJ2-5, with 9 bases that match TRBD1. Judging by the DNA end, TRBJ2-7 fits better; the J call may be wrong. The origin of this receptor is a woman between 35 and 50 years old in good health and CMV-seropositive. Sequencing input: PBMCs. CDR3: CASRSGTGTSYEQYF. The CDR3, as DNA: TGCGCCAGCAGGTCCGGGACAGGGACCTCCTACGAGCAGTACTTC.